Reported below is one T cell receptor (beta chain). The target antigen is unknown. The CDR3 spans 16 residues. The junction had 6 bases not matched to a gene; V was cut back by 5 bases and J by 2 bases. Germline values: CDR1 MGHRA, CDR2 YSYEKL. These data are taken from a study of cytomegalovirus exposure and HLA in healthy donors. Findings of the study overall: Most TCR sequences were uncommon, yet certain public TCRs appeared in many donors. A list of 150 or so TCR beta chains associated with cytomegalovirus was given. The classifier reportedly diagnosed cytomegalovirus status with high specificity and sensitivity.

Here immunoSEQ multiplex PCR was the method, and the copy in TCRdb shows in-frame clones only, minus some. This sample has 250,000 to 400,000 clones, with over 75% found just once. The V call is TRBV4-1, the J call TRBJ2-3; 11 bases fit TRBD2. Sequenced input: PBMCs. The TCR was taken from a man aged 30 to 39 in good health and CMV-seronegative. The CDR3 DNA reads TGCGCCAGCAGCTATCCGACTAGCGGGAACACAGATACGCAGTATTTT. This encodes CASSYPTSGNTDTQYF.